The 8 T cell receptor beta chains listed next were all sequenced from one sample in a study of shared clonotypes between healthy human individuals. Sequenced by immunoSEQ multiplex PCR; TCRdb stores in-frame clones only, minus some. The data contain about 680,000 clones, approximately 90% of them singletons. The naive CD8 population came from CD45RO-negative cells selected for CCR7, without terminally differentiated effector memory CD45RA+ cells. Material for sequencing was naive CD8+ T cells sorted from blood. These receptor sequences come from a man under 40 in good health.

The chain recombines TRBV13 with TRBJ2-7; TRBD1 agrees at 7 bases. The CDR3 extends over 16 amino acids. Germline V gene lookup returns CDR1 PRHDT and CDR2 FYEKMQ (reference sequence). Losses at the gene ends were 5 bases for V and 0 bases for J; bases not matched to a gene: 10. Written as DNA, the CDR3 is TGTGCCAGCAGCCCGTTTACAGGGGACGTCTCCTACGAGCAGTACTTC. Its protein is CASSPFTGDVSYEQYF.

J is TRBJ2-7 and V is TRBV27; a weak D match, TRBD2 (6 bases). Germline lookup yields CDR1 MNHEY and CDR2 SMNVEV (reference sequence). CDR3 length equals 17 residues. Trimming shortened V by 0 bases and J by 7 bases, and 22 bases separated the two germline ends. The chain's CDR3 is CASSLSWPTAGSEEQYF. The CDR3 DNA follows: TGTGCCAGCAGTTTATCGTGGCCTACGGCGGGGTCGGAAGAGCAGTACTTC.

The chain combines TRBV7-6 with TRBJ2-6; tentative D call: TRBD2 (5 bases). This CDR3 region has 16 residues. Per germline, CDR1 SGHVS and CDR2 FNYEAQ. V gave up 1 base and J gave up 1 base, with 8 bases separating them. The CDR3 sequence is CASSLGGISGANVLTF. The CDR3 nucleotides read TGTGCCAGCAGCTTAGGAGGGATTTCTGGGGCCAACGTCCTGACTTTC.

J is TRBJ2-1 and V is TRBV29-1; 9 nucleotides agree with TRBD2. The CDR3 covers 14 residues. J lost 4 bases, V lost 8 bases, and 9 bases had no gene match. Per the germline V gene, CDR1 is SQVTM and CDR2 is ANQGSEA. The CDR3 sequence: CSTWGAGGYNEQFF. The CDR3 DNA reads as TGCAGCACTTGGGGAGCGGGAGGTTACAATGAGCAGTTCTTC.

This rearrangement joins TRBV5-4 to TRBJ2-2, with D hard to call. Per the germline V gene, CDR1 is SGHNT and CDR2 is YYREEE (reference sequence). The CDR3 has 17 amino acids. V lost 4 bases and J 2 bases, leaving 18 bases between the germline ends. CDR3 DNA: TGTGCCAGCAGCCTTCACGATGTAGGAATTAACACCGGGGAGCTGTTTTTT. Protein: CASSLHDVGINTGELFF.

The J gene is TRBJ2-7, the V gene TRBV27; D is undetermined. The CDR3 loop spans 14 amino acids. V was clipped by 8 bases and J by 4 bases, with 18 bases between them. The germline V gene encodes CDR1 MNHEY and CDR2 SMNVEV (reference sequence). The CDR3 protein is CASSPIGSLYEQYF. The CDR3 bases are TGTGCCAGCTCCCCGATTGGGTCCTTATACGAGCAGTACTTC.

The chain uses TRBV28 and TRBJ2-3; 9 nucleotides match TRBD2. The CDR3 spans 18 residues. Trimming removed 6 bases from V and 2 bases from J; junction bases left unmatched: 15. The germline V gene has CDR1 MDHEN and CDR2 SYDVKM. Here the CDR3 DNA reads TGTGCCAGCAGCCGAAGCGGGAGGCCTCACATAGACACAGATACGCAGTATTTT. Its protein product is CASSRSGRPHIDTDTQYF.

The rearrangement joins TRBV27 to TRBJ2-1, with a possible D match to TRBD1 (5 bases). CDR1 MNHEY and CDR2 SMNVEV come from the germline V gene (reference sequence). The CDR3 is 14 residues long. Trimming removed 7 bases from V and 9 bases from J, with 19 bases in between. CDR3 nucleotide sequence: TGTGCCAGCACCAACTTGGCAGGGAAGCCTGAGCAGTTCTTC. Translation: CASTNLAGKPEQFF.